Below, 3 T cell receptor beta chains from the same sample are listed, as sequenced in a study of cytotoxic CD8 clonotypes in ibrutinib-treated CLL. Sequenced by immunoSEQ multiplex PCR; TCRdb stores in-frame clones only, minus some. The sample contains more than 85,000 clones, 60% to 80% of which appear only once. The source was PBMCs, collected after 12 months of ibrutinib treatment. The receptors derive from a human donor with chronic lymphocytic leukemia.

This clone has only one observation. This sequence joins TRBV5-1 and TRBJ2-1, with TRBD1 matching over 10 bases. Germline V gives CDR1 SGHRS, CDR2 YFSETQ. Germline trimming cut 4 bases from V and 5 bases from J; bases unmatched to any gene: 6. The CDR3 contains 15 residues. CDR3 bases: TGCGCCAGCAGCCTGGGACAGGGGATTAACAATGAGCAGTTCTTC. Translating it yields CASSLGQGINNEQFF.

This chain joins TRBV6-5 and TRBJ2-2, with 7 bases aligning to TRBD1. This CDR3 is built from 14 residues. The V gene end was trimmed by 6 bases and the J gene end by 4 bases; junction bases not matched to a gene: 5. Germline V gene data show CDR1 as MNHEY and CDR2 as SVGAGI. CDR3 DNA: TGTGCCAGCAGCCCAGGGGGTGGCACCGGGGAGCTGTTTTTT. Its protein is CASSPGGGTGELFF.

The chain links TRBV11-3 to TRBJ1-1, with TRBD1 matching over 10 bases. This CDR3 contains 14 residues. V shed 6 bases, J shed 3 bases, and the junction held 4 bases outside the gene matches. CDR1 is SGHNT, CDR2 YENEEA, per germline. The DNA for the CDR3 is TGTGCCAGCAGGGCGGGGACAGGGGACACTGAAGCTTTCTTT. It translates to CASRAGTGDTEAFF.